A selection of T cell receptor beta chains follows, all from one sample in a study of human T cells and chemical hapten exposure. TCRdb reprocessed the RACE reads via MiXCR and lists one record per CDR3 protein. The table records fewer than 85,000 distinct CDR3 sequences, over 8.5% of them present only once. The sequenced sample was whole blood. The receptors were sampled from a male donor in good health. Some clones in this sample may be carry-over from other donors' samples. Each CDR3 is given with its conserved first and last residue. The D gene is left open where the match is weak. The size field is filled for only some rows; it gives once, few, many or a size class.

D: TRBD1; V: TRBV12-3/TRBV12-4; J: TRBJ1-2; size: -; DNA: TGTGCCAGCAGCCGGGGACAGGGGCACTATGGCTACACCTTC; CDR3: CASSRGQGHYGYTF
D: -; V: TRBV3-1; J: TRBJ2-5; size: few; DNA: TGTGCCAGCAGCCCCGTCGGCCAAGAGACCCAGTACTTC; CDR3: CASSPVGQETQYF
D: TRBD1; V: TRBV7-9; J: TRBJ2-6; size: many; DNA: TGTGCCAGCAGCGCCCGCTGGGGACAGGGGACCTCTGGGGCCAACGTCCTGACTTTC; CDR3: CASSARWGQGTSGANVLTF
D: TRBD2; V: TRBV10-3; J: TRBJ2-7; size: few; DNA: TGTGCCATCAGTGAGTCGACTAGCGGGAATACCGAGCAGTACTTC; CDR3: CAISESTSGNTEQYF
D: -; V: TRBV20-1; J: TRBJ1-1; size: many; DNA: TGCAGTGCTAGGCGTCTAGGGGGCACTGAAGCTTTCTTT; CDR3: CSARRLGGTEAFF
D: -; V: TRBV29-1; J: TRBJ2-5; size: -; DNA: TGCAGCGTTGACCGAGAAACCCAAGAGACCCAGTACTTC; CDR3: CSVDRETQETQYF
D: -; V: TRBV5-6; J: TRBJ1-5; size: few; DNA: TGTGCCAGCCCCTGCGCTGTACAGGTGTCTCAGCCCCAGCATTTT; CDR3: CASPCAVQVSQPQHF
D: -; V: TRBV12-3/TRBV12-4; J: TRBJ1-4; size: many; DNA: TGTGCCATCCGTGAAGGCGAAAAACTGTTTTTT; CDR3: CAIREGEKLFF
D: -; V: TRBV7-6; J: TRBJ2-7; size: many; DNA: TGTGCCAGCAGCGGAGGGGACTACGAGCAGTACTTC; CDR3: CASSGGDYEQYF
D: -; V: TRBV6-1; J: TRBJ2-7; size: few; DNA: TGTGCCAGCAGCCGGACAAGCTACGAGCAGTACTTC; CDR3: CASSRTSYEQYF
D: -; V: TRBV12-3/TRBV12-4; J: TRBJ1-5; size: -; DNA: TGTGCCAGCAGTTTGATCGGACAGAGCAATCAGCCCCAGCATTTT; CDR3: CASSLIGQSNQPQHF
D: -; V: TRBV5-1; J: TRBJ2-7; size: -; DNA: TGCGCCAGCAGCTTCAGGAAAGGGTTAGCCTACGAGCAGTACTTC; CDR3: CASSFRKGLAYEQYF
D: TRBD1; V: TRBV6-2/TRBV6-3; J: TRBJ2-7; size: -; DNA: TGTGCCAGCAGTTTCCATAATACCGGGACAGTCTCCTACGAGCAGTACTTC; CDR3: CASSFHNTGTVSYEQYF
D: TRBD1; V: TRBV7-9; J: TRBJ1-5; size: -; DNA: TGTGCCAGCAGCCCAACAGGGGAGAATCAGCCCCAGCATTTT; CDR3: CASSPTGENQPQHF
D: -; V: TRBV4-2; J: TRBJ2-2; size: few; DNA: TGTGCCAGCAGCCAAGAAACCCAGGGAACGGTGGAGCTGTTTTTT; CDR3: CASSQETQGTVELFF
D: TRBD2; V: TRBV29-1; J: TRBJ2-7; size: few; DNA: TGCAGCGTTGAATCAGGGGAAGCGGGAGAAGGGCAGTACTTC; CDR3: CSVESGEAGEGQYF
D: -; V: TRBV20-1; J: TRBJ2-4; size: many; DNA: TGCAGTGCCCTTGGGACTGAACTAGCCAAAAACATTCAGTACTTC; CDR3: CSALGTELAKNIQYF
D: TRBD2; V: TRBV20-1; J: TRBJ2-2; size: few; DNA: TGCAGTGCTAGGCTAGCGGGAGTAAGGACCGGGGAGCTGTTTTTT; CDR3: CSARLAGVRTGELFF
D: -; V: TRBV6-6; J: TRBJ1-6; size: -; DNA: TGTGCCAGCAGTTACTCGCCAGGGGACTCCCTCCACTTT; CDR3: CASSYSPGDSLHF
D: -; V: TRBV20-1; J: TRBJ1-5; size: -; DNA: TGCAGTGCGGTAGGAACCGAGACGAGGCAGCCCCAGCATTTT; CDR3: CSAVGTETRQPQHF
D: -; V: TRBV7-9; J: TRBJ2-1; size: -; DNA: TGTGCCAGCAGCATGAGCGGTGAGCAGTTCTTC; CDR3: CASSMSGEQFF
D: -; V: TRBV11-2; J: TRBJ2-7; size: -; DNA: TGTGCCAGCAGCATAGGAGCCCGCCACGAGCAGTACTTC; CDR3: CASSIGARHEQYF
D: -; V: TRBV20-1; J: TRBJ2-4; size: -; DNA: TGCAGTGCTAGAGACATTATAGCCAAAAACATTCAGTACTTC; CDR3: CSARDIIAKNIQYF
D: TRBD1; V: TRBV24-1; J: TRBJ2-3; size: -; DNA: TGTGCCACCAGCCAGGGGGCATCGGATACGCAGTATTTT; CDR3: CATSQGASDTQYF
D: -; V: TRBV20-1; J: TRBJ1-5; size: many; DNA: TGCAGTGCCTCACCGGGACATACCAATCAGCCCCAGCATTTT; CDR3: CSASPGHTNQPQHF
D: -; V: TRBV7-9; J: TRBJ1-2; size: -; DNA: TGTGCCAGCAGCCCGGTACAGGGTGCTAACTATGGCTACACCTTC; CDR3: CASSPVQGANYGYTF
D: TRBD2; V: TRBV5-4; J: TRBJ2-3; size: few; DNA: TGTGCCAGCAGGCCCAACCTAGCGGGAGAGGCGGATACGCAGTATTTT; CDR3: CASRPNLAGEADTQYF
D: TRBD2; V: TRBV12-3/TRBV12-4; J: TRBJ2-3; size: few; DNA: TGTGCCAGCAGCCTTAGGGGGGTAACTAGCGGGAGGCAAACAGATACGCAGTATTTT; CDR3: CASSLRGVTSGRQTDTQYF
D: -; V: TRBV4-1; J: TRBJ2-3; size: -; DNA: TGCGCCAGCAGCCCCCCGGGGAGCGGAGACACAGATACGCAGTATTTT; CDR3: CASSPPGSGDTDTQYF
D: -; V: TRBV12-3/TRBV12-4; J: TRBJ2-1; size: -; DNA: TGTGCCAGCAGTTTAACCCCCTCTCCGGGGGAGCAGTTCTTC; CDR3: CASSLTPSPGEQFF
D: -; V: TRBV12-5; J: TRBJ1-1; size: -; DNA: TGTGCTAGTGGTTCCCCCGTAGCTTTCTTT; CDR3: CASGSPVAFF
D: -; V: TRBV6-6; J: TRBJ1-5; size: many; DNA: TGTGCCAGCAGCCCCAACAGGGTTTGGCAGCCCCAGCATTTT; CDR3: CASSPNRVWQPQHF
D: -; V: TRBV12-3/TRBV12-4; J: TRBJ1-1; size: -; DNA: TGTGCCAGCGGCCGGCCCATCGGCACTGAAGCTTTCTTT; CDR3: CASGRPIGTEAFF
D: -; V: TRBV5-6; J: TRBJ2-2; size: few; DNA: TGTGCCAGCAGCTTGGCCCGGCAGGGTGAAACCGGGGAGCTGTTTTTT; CDR3: CASSLARQGETGELFF
D: TRBD2; V: TRBV20-1; J: TRBJ2-1; size: -; DNA: TGCAGTGCTAGAGATCTGACTAGCGGCTACAATGAGCAGTTCTTC; CDR3: CSARDLTSGYNEQFF
D: -; V: TRBV7-9; J: TRBJ2-1; size: few; DNA: TGTGCCAGCAGCTTAATTGATGAGCAGTTCTTC; CDR3: CASSLIDEQFF
D: TRBD2; V: TRBV5-1; J: TRBJ2-3; size: -; DNA: TGCGCCAGCAGCTTGGGACTAGCGGCTAGCACAGATACGCAGTATTTT; CDR3: CASSLGLAASTDTQYF
D: -; V: TRBV7-2; J: TRBJ1-2; size: -; DNA: TGTGCCAGCAGCCTAGGGGGGATCGTCGGCTACACCTTC; CDR3: CASSLGGIVGYTF